This T cell receptor beta chain appears in the sequencing data of a study of siplizumab effects on memory and regulatory T cells. Libraries were prepared by immunoSEQ multiplex PCR; TCRdb keeps only in-frame clonotypes and omits some of them. This sample has roughly 60,000 clones, with roughly 96% found just once. Germline V gene sequence: CDR1 LGHNA, CDR2 YSLEER. The CDR3 contains 15 residues. After removal of 1 base from V and 6 bases from J, the junction contained 4 bases not matched to a gene. The sequencing sample was made of naive CD8+ T cells sorted from blood. The chain couples TRBV4-3 to TRBJ2-4, with 9 bases fitting TRBD2. The TCR was taken from a human donor in good health. The DNA for the CDR3 is TGCGCCAGCAGCCAAGCTAGCGGGGATGGAAACATTCAGTACTTC. It codes for CASSQASGDGNIQYF.